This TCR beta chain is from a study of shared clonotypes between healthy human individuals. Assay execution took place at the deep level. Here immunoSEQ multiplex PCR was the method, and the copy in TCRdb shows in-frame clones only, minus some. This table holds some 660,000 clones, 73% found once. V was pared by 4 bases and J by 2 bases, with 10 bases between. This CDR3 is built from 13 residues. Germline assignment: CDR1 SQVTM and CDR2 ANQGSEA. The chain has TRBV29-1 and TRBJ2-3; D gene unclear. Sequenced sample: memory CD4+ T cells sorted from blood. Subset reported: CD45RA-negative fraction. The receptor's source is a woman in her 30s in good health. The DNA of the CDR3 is TGCAGCGTTGGCTTACAGATCACAGATACGCAGTATTTT. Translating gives CSVGLQITDTQYF.